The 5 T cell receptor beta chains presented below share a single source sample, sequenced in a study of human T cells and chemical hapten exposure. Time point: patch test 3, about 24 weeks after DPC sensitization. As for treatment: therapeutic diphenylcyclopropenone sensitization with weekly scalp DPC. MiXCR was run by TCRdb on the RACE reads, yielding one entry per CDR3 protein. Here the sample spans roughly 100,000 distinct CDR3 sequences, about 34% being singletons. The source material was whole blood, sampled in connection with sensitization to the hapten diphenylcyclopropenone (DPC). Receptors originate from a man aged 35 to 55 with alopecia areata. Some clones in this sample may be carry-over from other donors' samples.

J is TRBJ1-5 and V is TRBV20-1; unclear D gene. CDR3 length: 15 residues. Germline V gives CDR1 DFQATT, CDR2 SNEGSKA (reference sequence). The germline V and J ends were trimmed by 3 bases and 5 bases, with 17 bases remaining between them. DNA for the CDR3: TGCAGTGCTAGCAAGTTGGCAGGACCTGATCAGCCCCAGCATTTT. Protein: CSASKLAGPDQPQHF.

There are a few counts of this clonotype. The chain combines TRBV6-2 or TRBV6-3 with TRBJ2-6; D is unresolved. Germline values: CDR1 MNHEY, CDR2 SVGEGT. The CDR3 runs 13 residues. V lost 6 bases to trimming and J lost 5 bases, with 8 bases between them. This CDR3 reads CASSALRANVLTF. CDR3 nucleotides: TGTGCCAGCAGCGCCCTGAGGGCCAACGTCCTGACTTTC.

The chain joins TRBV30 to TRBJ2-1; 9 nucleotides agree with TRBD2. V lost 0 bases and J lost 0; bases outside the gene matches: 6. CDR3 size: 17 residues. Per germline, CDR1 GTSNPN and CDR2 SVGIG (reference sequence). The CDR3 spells CAWSVEREVFSYNEQFF. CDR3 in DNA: TGTGCCTGGAGTGTGGAGCGGGAGGTTTTCTCCTACAATGAGCAGTTCTTC.

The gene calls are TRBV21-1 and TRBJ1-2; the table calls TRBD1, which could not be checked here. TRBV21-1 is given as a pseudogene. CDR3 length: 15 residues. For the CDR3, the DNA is TGTGCCAGCAGCAGACGGACAGGGACAGGTGGCGGCTACCCCTTC. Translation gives CASSRRTGTGGGYPF.

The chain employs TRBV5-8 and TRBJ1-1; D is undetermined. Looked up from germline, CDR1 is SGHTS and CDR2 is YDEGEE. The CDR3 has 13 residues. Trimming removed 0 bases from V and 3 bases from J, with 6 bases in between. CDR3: CASSLVQYTEAFF. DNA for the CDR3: TGTGCCAGCAGCTTGGTACAGTACACTGAAGCTTTCTTT.